Below are 4 T cell receptor beta chains sequenced from a single sample in a study of shared clonotypes between healthy human individuals. The assay was immunoSEQ multiplex PCR, and TCRdb's table has in-frame clones only and misses some. The sample carries about 380,000 clones, approximately 96% recorded once. Sequencing input: memory CD8+ T cells sorted from blood. Subset defined: CD45RO+ cells pooled with CCR7-negative TemRA cells. These receptors all come from a man younger than 45 in good health.

This clone was observed once. The chain has TRBV28 and TRBJ1-2, with D perhaps matching TRBD1 (6 bases). The CDR3 covers 15 residues. V lost 5 bases and J 4 bases, leaving 17 bases between the germline ends. Per germline, CDR1 MDHEN and CDR2 SYDVKM. CDR3 nucleotide sequence: TGTGCCAGCAGTGCTCCAGGGGTCGGGCGCTATGGCTACACCTTC. Amino acids: CASSAPGVGRYGYTF.

The chain carries TRBV29-1 and TRBJ2-1, with 8 nucleotides matching TRBD2. The CDR3 totals 13 residues. The V gene end was trimmed by 5 bases and the J gene end by 7 bases; junction bases not matched to a gene: 7. The germline V gene encodes CDR1 SQVTM and CDR2 ANQGSEA. The CDR3 sequence is CSVLSGRGNEQFF. The CDR3 DNA is TGCAGCGTTTTAAGCGGGAGAGGGAATGAGCAGTTCTTC.

The V gene is TRBV10-3, the J gene TRBJ2-6; TRBD2 agrees at 7 bases. The V gene end was trimmed by 4 bases and the J gene end by 0 bases; junction bases not matched to a gene: 6. Germline V CDR1 and CDR2: ENHRY, SYGVKD. The CDR3 contains 17 residues. In nucleotides, the CDR3 is TGTGCCATCAGTGCTATTCCTAGCGGCTCTGGGGCCAACGTCCTGACTTTC. Amino acid sequence: CAISAIPSGSGANVLTF.

The genes are TRBV19 and TRBJ2-3; 10 nucleotides align to TRBD2. V was pared by 4 bases and J by 6 bases, with 4 bases of the junction left unmatched. Per the germline V gene, CDR1 is LNHDA and CDR2 is SQIVND (reference sequence). This CDR3 region has 14 residues. The CDR3 region has the DNA TGTGCCAGTAGTAAAGCGGGAGGGTGGGATACGCAGTATTTT. Translating it yields CASSKAGGWDTQYF.